Detailed here is one T cell receptor beta chain. Its antigen is currently unknown. Within the sample, other DNA sequences also encode this same CDR3. These data come from a study of shared clonotypes between healthy human individuals. The data were produced by immunoSEQ multiplex PCR, yet TCRdb's version contains in-frame clones alone and is incomplete. The profile covers about 2,200,000 clones, with 90% to 95% appearing a single time and 1.5% to 2% taken by the ten largest. General study results and limits: The donor pool, a small one, limited the genetic and exposure-history diversity represented.

Selected positively for CCR7 and CD45RO-negative, naive CD8 cells excluded terminally differentiated effector memory CD45RA+ cells. The CDR3 runs 14 residues. Per the germline V gene, CDR1 is MNHEY and CDR2 is SMNVEV (reference sequence). V was trimmed by 3 bases and J by 1 base, leaving 7 bases between them. The material sequenced was naive CD8+ T cells from PBMCs. This TCR was recovered from a man younger than 35 in good health. Some clones in this sample may be carry-over from other donors' samples. The chain is built from TRBV27 and TRBJ2-1; no clear D gene. CDR3 DNA sequence: TGTGCCAGCAGTTTCCCTGGGTCCTACAATGAGCAGTTCTTC. Translation: CASSFPGSYNEQFF.